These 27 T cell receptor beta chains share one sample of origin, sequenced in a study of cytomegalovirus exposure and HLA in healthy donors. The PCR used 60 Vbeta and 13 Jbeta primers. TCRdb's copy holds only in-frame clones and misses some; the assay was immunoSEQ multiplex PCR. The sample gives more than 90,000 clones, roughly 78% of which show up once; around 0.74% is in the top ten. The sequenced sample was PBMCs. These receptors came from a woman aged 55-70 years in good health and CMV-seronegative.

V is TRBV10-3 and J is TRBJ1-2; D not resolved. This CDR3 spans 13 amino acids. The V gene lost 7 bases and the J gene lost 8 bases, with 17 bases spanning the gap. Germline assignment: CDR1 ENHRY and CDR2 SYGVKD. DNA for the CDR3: TGTGCCATCAACAGAGACGGGAATAAGGGCTACACCTTC. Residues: CAINRDGNKGYTF.

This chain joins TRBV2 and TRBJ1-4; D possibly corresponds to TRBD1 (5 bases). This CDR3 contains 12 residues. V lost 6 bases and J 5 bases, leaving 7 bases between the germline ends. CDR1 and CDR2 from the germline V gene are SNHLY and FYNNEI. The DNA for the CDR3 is TGTGCCAGCAGCCGGGGGAATGAAAAACTGTTTTTT. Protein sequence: CASSRGNEKLFF.

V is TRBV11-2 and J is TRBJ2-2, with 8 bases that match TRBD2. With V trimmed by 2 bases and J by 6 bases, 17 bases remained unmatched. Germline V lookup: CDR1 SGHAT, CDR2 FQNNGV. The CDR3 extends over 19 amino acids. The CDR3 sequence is CASSLRREGLWYTPGELFF. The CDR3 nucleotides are TGTGCCAGCAGCTTAAGACGGGAGGGCCTGTGGTATACGCCCGGGGAGCTGTTTTTT.

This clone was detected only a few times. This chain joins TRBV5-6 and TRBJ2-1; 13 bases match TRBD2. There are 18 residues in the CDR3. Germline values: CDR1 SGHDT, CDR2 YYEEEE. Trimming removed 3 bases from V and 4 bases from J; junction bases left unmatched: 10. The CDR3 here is CASSSRRLAGGIYNEQFF. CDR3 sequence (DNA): TGTGCCAGCAGCTCGAGGCGACTAGCGGGAGGTATATACAATGAGCAGTTCTTC.

CDR3 DNA: TGTGCCAGTGCGGTCAGAGGTGTCGGCGAGCAGTACTTC. As protein: CASAVRGVGEQYF. This chain uses TRBV19 with TRBJ2-7; the D is unclear. The length of the CDR3 is 13 residues. Trimming removed 8 bases at V and 6 bases at J, with 17 bases between. Germline CDR1 and CDR2: LNHDA and SQIVND (reference sequence).

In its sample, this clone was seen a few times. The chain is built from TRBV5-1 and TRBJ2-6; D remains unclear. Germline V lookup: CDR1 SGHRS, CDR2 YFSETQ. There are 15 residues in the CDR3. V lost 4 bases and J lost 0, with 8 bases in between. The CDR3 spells CASSLMSSGANVLTF. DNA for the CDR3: TGCGCCAGCAGCCTGATGAGCTCTGGGGCCAACGTCCTGACTTTC.

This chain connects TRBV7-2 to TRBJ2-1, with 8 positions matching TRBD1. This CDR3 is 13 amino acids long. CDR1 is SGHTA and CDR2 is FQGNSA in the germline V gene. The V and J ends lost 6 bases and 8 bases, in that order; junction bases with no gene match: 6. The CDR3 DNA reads TGTGCCAGCAGGGGCCAGGGGGCAGATGAGCAGTTCTTC. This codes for CASRGQGADEQFF. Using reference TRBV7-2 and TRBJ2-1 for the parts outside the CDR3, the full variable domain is GAGVSQSPSNKVTEKGKDVELRCDPISGHTALYWYRQSLGQGLEFLIYFQGNSAPDKSGLPSDRFSAERTGGSVSTLTIQRTQQEDSAVYLCASRGQGADEQFFGPGTRLTVL.

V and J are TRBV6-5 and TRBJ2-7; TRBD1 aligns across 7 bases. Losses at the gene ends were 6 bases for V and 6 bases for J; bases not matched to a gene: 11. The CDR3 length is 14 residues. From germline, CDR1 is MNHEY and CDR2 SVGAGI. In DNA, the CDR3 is TGTGCCAGCAGAAAAGACAGGGATGGGGCCGAGCAGTACTTC. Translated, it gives CASRKDRDGAEQYF.

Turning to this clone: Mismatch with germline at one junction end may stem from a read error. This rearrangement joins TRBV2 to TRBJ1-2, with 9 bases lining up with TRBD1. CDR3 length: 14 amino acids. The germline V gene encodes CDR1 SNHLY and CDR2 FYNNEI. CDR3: CASSKADRGYGYTF. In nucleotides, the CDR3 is TGTGCCAGCAGTAAAGCAGACAGGGGGTATGGCTACACCTTC.

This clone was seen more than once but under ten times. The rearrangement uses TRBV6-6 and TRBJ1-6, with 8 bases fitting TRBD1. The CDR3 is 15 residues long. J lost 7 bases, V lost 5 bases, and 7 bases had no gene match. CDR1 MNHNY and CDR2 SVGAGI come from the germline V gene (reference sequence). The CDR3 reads CASSLWTGTNSPLHF. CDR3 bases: TGTGCCAGCAGTCTTTGGACAGGGACGAATTCACCCCTCCACTTT.

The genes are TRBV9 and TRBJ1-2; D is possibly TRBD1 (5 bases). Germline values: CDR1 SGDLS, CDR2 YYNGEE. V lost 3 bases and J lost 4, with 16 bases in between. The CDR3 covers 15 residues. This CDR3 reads CASSEGGGTFYGYTF. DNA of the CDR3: TGTGCCAGCAGCGAGGGAGGAGGGACCTTCTATGGCTACACCTTC.

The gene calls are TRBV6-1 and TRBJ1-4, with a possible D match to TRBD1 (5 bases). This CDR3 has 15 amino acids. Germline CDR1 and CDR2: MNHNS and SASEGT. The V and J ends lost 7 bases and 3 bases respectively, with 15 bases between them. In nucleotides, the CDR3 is TGTGCCAGCACCCGAGTGGCAGGGTCTAATGAAAAACTGTTTTTT. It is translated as CASTRVAGSNEKLFF.

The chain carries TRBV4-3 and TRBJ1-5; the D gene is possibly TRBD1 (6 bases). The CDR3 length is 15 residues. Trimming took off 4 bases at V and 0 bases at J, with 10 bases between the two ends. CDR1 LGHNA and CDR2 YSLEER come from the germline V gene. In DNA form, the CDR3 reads TGCGCCAGCAGCCCCCGACAGGATAGCAATCAGCCCCAGCATTTT. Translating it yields CASSPRQDSNQPQHF.

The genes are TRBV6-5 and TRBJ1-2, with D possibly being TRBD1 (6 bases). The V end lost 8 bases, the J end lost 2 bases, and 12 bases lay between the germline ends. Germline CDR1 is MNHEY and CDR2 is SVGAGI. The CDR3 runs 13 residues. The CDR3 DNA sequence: TGTGCCAGCGGGAGGGGGTGGAACTATGGCTACACCTTC. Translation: CASGRGWNYGYTF.

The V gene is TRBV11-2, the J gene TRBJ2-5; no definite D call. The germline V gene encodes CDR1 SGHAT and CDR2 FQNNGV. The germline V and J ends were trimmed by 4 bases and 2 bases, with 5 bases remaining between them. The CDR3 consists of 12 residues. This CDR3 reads CASSSNQETQYF. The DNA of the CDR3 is TGTGCCAGCAGCTCTAATCAAGAGACCCAGTACTTC.

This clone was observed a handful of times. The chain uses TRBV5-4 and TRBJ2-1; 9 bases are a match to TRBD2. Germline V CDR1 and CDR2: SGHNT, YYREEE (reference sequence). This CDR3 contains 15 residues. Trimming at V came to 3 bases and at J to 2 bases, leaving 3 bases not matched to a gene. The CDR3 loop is CASSYGLATYNEQFF. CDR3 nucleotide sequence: TGTGCCAGCAGCTATGGACTAGCGACCTACAATGAGCAGTTCTTC.

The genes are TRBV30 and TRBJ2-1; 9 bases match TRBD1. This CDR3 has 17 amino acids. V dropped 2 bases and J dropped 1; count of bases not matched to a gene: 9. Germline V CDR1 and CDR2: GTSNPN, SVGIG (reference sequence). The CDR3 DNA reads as TGTGCCTGGAGTTCCTCGGGACAGGGTAGGTCCTACAATGAGCAGTTCTTC. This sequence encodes CAWSSSGQGRSYNEQFF. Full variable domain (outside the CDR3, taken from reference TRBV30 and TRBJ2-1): SQTIHQWPATLVQPVGSPLSLECTVEGTSNPNLYWYRQAAGRGLQLLFYSVGIGQISSEVPQNLSASRPQDRQFILSSKKLLLSDSGFYLCAWSSSGQGRSYNEQFFGPGTRLTVL.

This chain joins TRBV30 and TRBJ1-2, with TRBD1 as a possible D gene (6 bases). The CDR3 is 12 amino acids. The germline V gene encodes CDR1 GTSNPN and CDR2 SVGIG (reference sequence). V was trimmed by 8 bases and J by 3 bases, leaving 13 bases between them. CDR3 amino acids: CAGGEGDYGYTF. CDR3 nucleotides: TGTGCCGGAGGGGAGGGGGACTATGGCTACACCTTC.

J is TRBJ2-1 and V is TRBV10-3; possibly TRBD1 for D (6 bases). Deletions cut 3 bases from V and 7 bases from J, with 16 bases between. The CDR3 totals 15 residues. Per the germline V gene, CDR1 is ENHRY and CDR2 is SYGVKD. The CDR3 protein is CAISERDTSLNEQFF. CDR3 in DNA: TGTGCCATCAGTGAAAGGGACACTTCCCTGAATGAGCAGTTCTTC.

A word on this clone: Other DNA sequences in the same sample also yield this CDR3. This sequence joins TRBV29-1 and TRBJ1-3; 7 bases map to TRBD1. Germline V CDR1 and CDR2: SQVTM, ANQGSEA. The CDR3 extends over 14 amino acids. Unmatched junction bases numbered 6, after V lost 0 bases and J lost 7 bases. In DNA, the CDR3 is TGCAGCGTTGAAGAGACAGGGTTCATGAACACCATATATTTT. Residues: CSVEETGFMNTIYF.

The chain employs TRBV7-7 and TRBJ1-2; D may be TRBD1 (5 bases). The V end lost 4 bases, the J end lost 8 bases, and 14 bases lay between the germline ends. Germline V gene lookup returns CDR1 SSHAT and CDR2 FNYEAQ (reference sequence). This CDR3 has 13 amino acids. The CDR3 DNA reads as TGTGCCAGCAGCTCCATTGGGGGGTTCGGCTACACCTTC. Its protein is CASSSIGGFGYTF. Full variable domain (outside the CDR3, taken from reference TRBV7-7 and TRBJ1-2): GAGVSQSPRYKVTKRGQDVTLRCDPISSHATLYWYQQALGQGPEFLTYFNYEAQPDKSGLPSDRFSAERPEGSISTLTIQRTEQRDSAMYRCASSSIGGFGYTFGSGTRLTVV.

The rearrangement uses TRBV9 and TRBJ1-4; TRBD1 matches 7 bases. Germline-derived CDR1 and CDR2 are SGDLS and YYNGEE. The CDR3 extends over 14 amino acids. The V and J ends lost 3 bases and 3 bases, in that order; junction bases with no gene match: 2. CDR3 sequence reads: CASSGGGSNEKLFF. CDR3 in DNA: TGTGCCAGCAGCGGAGGGGGCTCTAATGAAAAACTGTTTTTT.

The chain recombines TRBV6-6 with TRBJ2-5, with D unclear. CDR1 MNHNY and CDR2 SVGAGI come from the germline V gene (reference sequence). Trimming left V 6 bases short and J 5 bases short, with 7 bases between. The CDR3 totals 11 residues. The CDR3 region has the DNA TGTGCCAGCAGGCTACAGGAGACCCAGTACTTC. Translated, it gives CASRLQETQYF.

CDR3 sequence: CASTPPGQGLSTQYF. Written as DNA, the CDR3 is TGTGCCAGCACCCCCCCGGGACAGGGTTTAAGTACGCAGTATTTT. The chain combines TRBV28 with TRBJ2-3, with TRBD1 matching over 9 bases. Germline V lookup: CDR1 MDHEN, CDR2 SYDVKM. J gave up 8 bases and V 7 bases, and 13 bases lay outside the gene matches. The CDR3 has 15 amino acids. Filled out from reference TRBV28 and TRBJ2-3, the complete variable domain reads DVKVTQSSRYLVKRTGEKVFLECVQDMDHENMFWYRQDPGLGLRLIYFSYDVKMKEKGDIPEGYSVSREKKERFSLILESASTNQTSMYLCASTPPGQGLSTQYFGPGTRLTVL.

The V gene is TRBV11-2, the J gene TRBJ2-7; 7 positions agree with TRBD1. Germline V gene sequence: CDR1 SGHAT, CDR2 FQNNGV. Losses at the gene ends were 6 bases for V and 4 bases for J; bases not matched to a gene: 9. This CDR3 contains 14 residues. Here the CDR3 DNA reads TGTGCCAGCAGTATAGAGGGGGCCAAGTACGAGCAGTACTTC. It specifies CASSIEGAKYEQYF.

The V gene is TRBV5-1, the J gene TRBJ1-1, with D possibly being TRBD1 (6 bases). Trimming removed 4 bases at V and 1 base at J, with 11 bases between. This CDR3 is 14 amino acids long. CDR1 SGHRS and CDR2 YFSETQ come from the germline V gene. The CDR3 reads CASSTGQSNTEAFF. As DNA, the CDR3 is TGCGCCAGCAGCACGGGACAATCGAACACTGAAGCTTTCTTT.

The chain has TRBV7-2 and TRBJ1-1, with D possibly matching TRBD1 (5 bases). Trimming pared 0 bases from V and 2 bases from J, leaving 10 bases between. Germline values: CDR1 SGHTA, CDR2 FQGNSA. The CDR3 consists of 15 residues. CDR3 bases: TGTGCCAGCAGCTTAGCGTCGACAGCAAACACTGAAGCTTTCTTT. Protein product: CASSLASTANTEAFF.